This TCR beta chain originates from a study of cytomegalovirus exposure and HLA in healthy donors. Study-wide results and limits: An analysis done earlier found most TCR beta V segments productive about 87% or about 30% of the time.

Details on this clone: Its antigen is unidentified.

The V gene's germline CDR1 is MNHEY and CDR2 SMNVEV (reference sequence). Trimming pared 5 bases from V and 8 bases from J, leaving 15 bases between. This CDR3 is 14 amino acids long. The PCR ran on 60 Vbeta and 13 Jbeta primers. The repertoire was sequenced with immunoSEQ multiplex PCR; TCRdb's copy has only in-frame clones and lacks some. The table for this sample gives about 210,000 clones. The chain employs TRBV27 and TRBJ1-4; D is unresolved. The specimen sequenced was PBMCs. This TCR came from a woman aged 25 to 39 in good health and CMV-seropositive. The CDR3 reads CASSPRRGEEKLFF. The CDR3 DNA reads TGTGCCAGCAGTCCGAGGCGGGGTGAGGAAAAACTGTTTTTT.